This entry describes one T cell receptor beta chain. This entry comes from a study of blood T cell repertoires in COVID-19. Study summary: Samples representing acute and convalescent COVID-19 were sourced from the United States, Italy and Spain.

While infection was still active, Seattle patients were enrolled and then followed longitudinally. The protocol was immunoSEQ multiplex PCR, while the TCRdb copy is restricted to in-frame clones and leaves out a portion. The sample gives some 220,000 clones, 82% of which show up once; less than 6% is in the top ten. The sequence came from a woman in her seventies with COVID-19, enrolled during active disease. The sample taken for sequencing was peripheral blood.

The CDR3 bases are TGTGCCAGCAGCACGGGGGTAGGGGTCCAGCCCCAGCATTTT. Translating gives CASSTGVGVQPQHF. The rearrangement uses TRBV9 and TRBJ1-5; weak D call: TRBD1 (5 bases). Trimming stripped 4 bases from V and 7 bases from J, with 15 bases between. CDR1 is SGDLS and CDR2 is YYNGEE in the germline V gene. The length of the CDR3 is 14 residues.